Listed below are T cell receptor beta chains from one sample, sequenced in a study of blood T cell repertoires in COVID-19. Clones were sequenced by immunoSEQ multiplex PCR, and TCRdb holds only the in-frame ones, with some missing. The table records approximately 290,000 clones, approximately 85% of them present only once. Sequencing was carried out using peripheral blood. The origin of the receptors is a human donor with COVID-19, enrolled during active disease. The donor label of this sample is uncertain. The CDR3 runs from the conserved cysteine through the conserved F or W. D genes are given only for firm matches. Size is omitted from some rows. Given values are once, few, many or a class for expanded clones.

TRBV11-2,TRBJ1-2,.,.,TGTGCCAGCAGCCCTACTCGTACGGGGAACTATGGCTACACCTTC,CASSPTRTGNYGYTF
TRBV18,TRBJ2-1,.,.,TGTGCCAGCTCACCCGGGATGGCGGGGGCAGGGTCCTACAATGAGCAGTTCTTC,CASSPGMAGAGSYNEQFF
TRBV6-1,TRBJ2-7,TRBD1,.,TGTGCCAGCAGTCCCCCCGGGACAGTCTCCTACGAGCAGTACTTC,CASSPPGTVSYEQYF
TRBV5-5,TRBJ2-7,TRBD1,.,TGTGCCAGCAGTAACCCAGGGGGCTACGAGCAGTACTTC,CASSNPGGYEQYF
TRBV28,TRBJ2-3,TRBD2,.,TGTGCCAGCAGTTTACTTGGGGGGGGCACAGATACGCAGTATTTT,CASSLLGGGTDTQYF
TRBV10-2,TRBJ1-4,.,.,TGCGCCAGCAGTGAAGGGGGAACTAATGAAAAACTGTTTTTT,CASSEGGTNEKLFF
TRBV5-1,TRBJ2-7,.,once,TGCGCCAGCAGCACAACAGGCTACGAGCAGTACTTC,CASSTTGYEQYF
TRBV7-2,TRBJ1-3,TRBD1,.,TGTGCCAGCATTTCGACAGGGCGACCTGGAAACACCATATATTTT,CASISTGRPGNTIYF
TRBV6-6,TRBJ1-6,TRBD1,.,TGTGCCAGCAGTCCTCAGGACAGGATACGATTCACCCTCCACTTT,CASSPQDRIRFTLHF
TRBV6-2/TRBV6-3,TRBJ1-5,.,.,TGTGCCAGCAGTTACTCGGGTGGCGCGGGCAATCAGCCCCAGCATTTT,CASSYSGGAGNQPQHF
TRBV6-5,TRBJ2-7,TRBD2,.,TGTGCCAGCACCCAGGGGACTAGCGGGAGAGGCGAGCAGTACTTC,CASTQGTSGRGEQYF
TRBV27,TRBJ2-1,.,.,TGTGCCAGCAGTTTTATGGGGACAGAGCAGTTCTTC,CASSFMGTEQFF
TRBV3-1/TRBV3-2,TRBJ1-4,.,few,TGTGCCAGCAGCCCGTATCGGCCCGCCAGGGGCCCTCCAACTAATGAAAAACTGTTTTTT,CASSPYRPARGPPTNEKLFF
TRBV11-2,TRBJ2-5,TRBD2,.,TGTGCCAGCAGCTTAGGGAGCGGGGTGTTCGAGACCCAGTACTTC,CASSLGSGVFETQYF
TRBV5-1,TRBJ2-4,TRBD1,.,TGCGCCAGCAGCCCGGAGGACAGGGCGGTTGACATTCAGTACTTC,CASSPEDRAVDIQYF
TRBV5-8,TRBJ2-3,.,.,TGTGCCAGCAGCGCATACAGGTCCCGGGGGACAGATACGCAGTATTTT,CASSAYRSRGTDTQYF
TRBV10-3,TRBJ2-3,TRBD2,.,TGTGCCATCAGTGGGATGGGGGGGGGCACAGATACGCAGTATTTT,CAISGMGGGTDTQYF
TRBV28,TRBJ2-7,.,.,TGTGCCGGTACTAGTGAGGGACTGGGAGGAGGCTACGAGCAGTACTTC,CAGTSEGLGGGYEQYF
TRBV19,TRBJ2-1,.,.,TGTGCCAGTAGATCTGTGGGAGTAATAGAGCAGTTCTTC,CASRSVGVIEQFF
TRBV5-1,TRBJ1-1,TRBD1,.,TGCGCCAGCAGCCCGGGGACAGGGGGGTGGACTGAAGCTTTCTTT,CASSPGTGGWTEAFF
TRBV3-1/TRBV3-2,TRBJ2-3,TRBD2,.,TGTGCCAGCAGCCCCGGTGTAGCGGGAGTAGATACGCAGTATTTT,CASSPGVAGVDTQYF
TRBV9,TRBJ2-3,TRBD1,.,TGTGCCAGCAGCGTGAGGACAGGGACAGATACGCAGTATTTT,CASSVRTGTDTQYF
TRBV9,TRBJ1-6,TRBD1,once,TGTGCCAGCAGCGGAACGGGACAGCCTAATTCACCCCTCCACTTT,CASSGTGQPNSPLHF
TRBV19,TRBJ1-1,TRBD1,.,TGTGCCAGTAGTATCCAAGGACAGGCCTATGAAGCTTTCTTT,CASSIQGQAYEAFF
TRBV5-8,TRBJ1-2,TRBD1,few,TGTGCCAGCAGCTTGAAGGTGGAAACAGGGGTCGGCTACACCTTC,CASSLKVETGVGYTF
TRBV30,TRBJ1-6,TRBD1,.,TGTGCCGAGGAGGGGGCGGGTTCACCCCTCCACTTT,CAEEGAGSPLHF
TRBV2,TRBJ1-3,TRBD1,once,TGTGCCAGCGGACAGGTGTCTGGAAACACCATATATTTT,CASGQVSGNTIYF
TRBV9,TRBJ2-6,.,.,TGTGCCAGCAGCGTAGGAGCGGGGGCCAACGTCCTGACTTTC,CASSVGAGANVLTF
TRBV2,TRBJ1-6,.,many,TGTGCCAGCAGCGCCGGGACTTCTTCACCCCTCCACTTT,CASSAGTSSPLHF
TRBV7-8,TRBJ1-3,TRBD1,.,TGTGCCAGCAGCCCCCGACAGGGAAGGGGAAACACCATATATTTT,CASSPRQGRGNTIYF
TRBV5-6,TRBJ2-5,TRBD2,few,TGTGCCAGCAGCTTAGGGCTAGCGGGGCGAATGGCCCAGTACTTC,CASSLGLAGRMAQYF
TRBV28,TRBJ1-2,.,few,TGTGCCACCAGGGAGAACTATGGCTACACCTTC,CATRENYGYTF
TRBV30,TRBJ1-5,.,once,TGTGCCTGGACTGGGGGGTATAGCAATCAGCCCCAGCATTTT,CAWTGGYSNQPQHF
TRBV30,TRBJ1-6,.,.,TGTGCCTGGAGCACCCGACAGGTCGACTCACCCCTCCACTTT,CAWSTRQVDSPLHF
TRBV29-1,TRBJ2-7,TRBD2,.,TGCAGCGTTGTCGGGACTAGCGGTTACGAGCAGTACTTC,CSVVGTSGYEQYF
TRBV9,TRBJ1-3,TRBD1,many,TGTGCCAGCAGCGTAGCTGGGAGACAGGGTCACTCTGGAAACACCATATATTTT,CASSVAGRQGHSGNTIYF
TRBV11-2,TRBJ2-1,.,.,TGTGCCAGCAGCTTAGATCAGGTAGATGAGCAGTTCTTC,CASSLDQVDEQFF
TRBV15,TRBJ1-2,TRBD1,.,TGTGCCACCAGCAGCCTCAGGGGGCCATATGGCTACACCTTC,CATSSLRGPYGYTF
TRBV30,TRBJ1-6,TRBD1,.,TGTGCCTCCGGGACAGATGCCTCACCCCTCCACTTT,CASGTDASPLHF
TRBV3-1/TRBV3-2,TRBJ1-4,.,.,TGTGCCAGCAGCCAAGAACAGGGAACACCTCAACTGTTTTTT,CASSQEQGTPQLFF
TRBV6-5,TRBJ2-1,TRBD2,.,TGTGCCAGCACCGAGAGGACTAGCGGGAGGGGTAAGCAGTTCTTC,CASTERTSGRGKQFF
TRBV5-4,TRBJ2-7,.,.,TGTGCCAGCAGCTTTGGTGGACAGTTCTACGAGCAGTACTTC,CASSFGGQFYEQYF
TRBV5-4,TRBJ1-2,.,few,TGTGCCAGCAGCTTTGAGGACTATGGCTACACCTTC,CASSFEDYGYTF
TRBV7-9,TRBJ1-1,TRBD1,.,TGTGCCAGCAGCCATCAGCCGGGACAGTCCAACACTGAAGCTTTCTTT,CASSHQPGQSNTEAFF
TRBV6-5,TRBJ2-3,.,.,TGTGCCATCCGCGAAGGGGGCACAGATACGCAGTATTTT,CAIREGGTDTQYF
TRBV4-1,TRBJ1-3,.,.,TGCGCCAGCAGCCAGAGGGGACTCCTAAGGAATACCATATATTTT,CASSQRGLLRNTIYF
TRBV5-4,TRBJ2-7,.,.,TGTGCCAGCAGCCTCCTCGGCGGGATCAGCTCCTACGAGCAGTACTTC,CASSLLGGISSYEQYF
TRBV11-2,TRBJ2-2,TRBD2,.,TGTGCCAGCAGCCTACTAGCGGGAGGAACCGGGGAGCTGTTTTTT,CASSLLAGGTGELFF
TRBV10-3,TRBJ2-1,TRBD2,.,TGTGCCATCCATACTAGCGGGAGTCCGGGAAAAAATGAGCAGTTCTTC,CAIHTSGSPGKNEQFF
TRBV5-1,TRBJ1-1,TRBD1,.,TGCGCCAGCAGCCGGGCGGGACAGAGCACTGAAGCTTTCTTT,CASSRAGQSTEAFF
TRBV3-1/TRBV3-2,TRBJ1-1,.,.,TGTGCCAGCAGCCATTCGACGGGTTCGGCTTTCTTT,CASSHSTGSAFF
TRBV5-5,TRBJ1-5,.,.,TGTGCCAGCAGCTTGGATCAGTATAGCAATCAGCCCCAGCATTTT,CASSLDQYSNQPQHF
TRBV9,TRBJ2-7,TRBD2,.,TGTGCCAGCAGCCCCCGGACTAGCGACTTCTCGGATCCGGGCGAGCAGTACTTC,CASSPRTSDFSDPGEQYF
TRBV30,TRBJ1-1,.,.,TGTGCCTGGAGTGTACAGGGTAGAACTGAAGCTTTCTTT,CAWSVQGRTEAFF
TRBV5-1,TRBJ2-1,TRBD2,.,TGCGCCAGCAGCTCACACCTTAGCGGGAGTGGCGGCAATGAGCAGTTCTTC,CASSSHLSGSGGNEQFF
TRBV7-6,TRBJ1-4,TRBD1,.,TGTGCCAGCAGCTTAGACAGGGGGTTGAAGGAAAAACTGTTTTTT,CASSLDRGLKEKLFF
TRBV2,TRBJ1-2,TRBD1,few,TGTGCCAGCAGTGAAGAGACAGGGCAGGGCTACACCTTC,CASSEETGQGYTF